The rows below give T cell receptor beta chains drawn from one sample of a study of post-analysis software for immune sequencing data. TCRdb reanalysed the PCR reads using MiXCR and keeps one entry per CDR3 protein. This table has about 800,000 distinct CDR3 sequences, roughly 27% appearing once. Sequencing was performed on blood. The receptor source for this set is a girl aged 5-17 years with multiple sclerosis. The CDR3 runs from the conserved cysteine through the conserved F or W. D genes are given only for firm matches. The size field is filled for only some rows; it gives once, few, many or a size class.

j_call	clone_size	v_call	d_call	cdr3_nt	cdr3_aa
TRBJ1-1	few	TRBV6-5	-	TGTGCCAGCAGTTACGTGGGGGCCCCTATGAACACTGAAGCTTTCTTT	CASSYVGAPMNTEAFF
TRBJ1-5	-	TRBV24-1	-	TGTGCCACCAGTGCCTCAAATCAGCCCCAGCATTTT	CATSASNQPQHF
TRBJ1-2	-	TRBV9	-	TGTGCCAGCAGCGTATCGGGCAGATTCTATGGCTACACCTTC	CASSVSGRFYGYTF
TRBJ1-2	-	TRBV10-3	-	TGTGCCATCAGTGACCGACTATCTAACTATGGCTACACCTTC	CAISDRLSNYGYTF
TRBJ2-2	-	TRBV5-1	-	TGCGCCAGCAGCTTTGAGGGGCCCACCGGGGAGCTGTTTTTT	CASSFEGPTGELFF
TRBJ2-7	-	TRBV5-1	-	TGCGCCAGCAGCCAAAATCCGGCAGGCTACGAGCAGTACTTC	CASSQNPAGYEQYF
TRBJ2-1	few	TRBV29-1	-	TGCAGCGTTGAAGTTGCCCTCTCCGGGCAGTTCTTC	CSVEVALSGQFF
TRBJ1-6	few	TRBV12-3/TRBV12-4	-	TGTGCCAGCAGTTTAGGGGGGCGACGGGATTCACCCCTCCACTTT	CASSLGGRRDSPLHF
TRBJ2-7	-	TRBV12-3/TRBV12-4	-	TGTGCCAGCAGTTTAGGTCAGGGCCTAAAGCAGTACTTC	CASSLGQGLKQYF
TRBJ2-3	-	TRBV12-3/TRBV12-4	TRBD2	TGTGCCAGCAGTGTCGGAGCGGGAGGGGATACGCAGTATTTT	CASSVGAGGDTQYF
TRBJ2-7	-	TRBV3-1	-	TGTGCCAGCAGCCAATTTAAACCGGGACGGAACTACGAGCAGTACTTC	CASSQFKPGRNYEQYF
TRBJ2-1	-	TRBV5-8	TRBD1	TGTGCCAGCAGGGGGGACAGTAATGAGCAGTTCTTC	CASRGDSNEQFF
TRBJ1-6	-	TRBV4-2	-	TGTGCCAGCAGCCAAGATGTGACAGAGAATTCACCCCTCCACTTT	CASSQDVTENSPLHF
TRBJ2-5	-	TRBV20-1	TRBD1	TGCAGTGCTAGAGATCCCGACAGGGGATGGGAGACCCAGTACTTC	CSARDPDRGWETQYF
TRBJ1-1	-	TRBV6-1	-	TGTGCCAGCATTCTAGAGGGGAAGAGGACTGAAGCTTTCTTT	CASILEGKRTEAFF
TRBJ1-2	-	TRBV12-3/TRBV12-4	TRBD1	TGTGCCAGCAGTCTCCAGATAGGGGAGGGGGCGTCTTATGGCTACACCTTC	CASSLQIGEGASYGYTF
TRBJ2-1	few	TRBV10-3	TRBD2	TGTGCCTCTCTAGCGGGATTGGACAATGAGCAGTTCTTC	CASLAGLDNEQFF
TRBJ1-2	-	TRBV11-2	-	TGTGCCAGCAGCTTAGACCGGGACGGCCATGGCTACACCTTC	CASSLDRDGHGYTF
TRBJ2-3	-	TRBV5-6	TRBD1	TGTGCCAGCAGCCGATTCCGGGACAGGGGACGGCTAGGCACAGATACGCAGTATTTT	CASSRFRDRGRLGTDTQYF
TRBJ1-2	few	TRBV5-1	TRBD1	TGCGCCAGCAGCTTGGAGGGGACAGCCGATGGCTACACCTTC	CASSLEGTADGYTF
TRBJ2-5	few	TRBV9	TRBD2	TGTGCCAGCAGCGTAGGCACTAGCGTCCGAATAGAGACCCAGTACTTC	CASSVGTSVRIETQYF
TRBJ2-2	once	TRBV3-1	TRBD2	TGTGCCAGCACCGCGGTAGCGGGAGTTACCGGGGAGCTGTTTTTT	CASTAVAGVTGELFF
TRBJ1-1	few	TRBV4-1	-	TGCGCCAGCAGCCAACCTCCCCCGGCAGGAAACACTGAAGCTTTCTTT	CASSQPPPAGNTEAFF
TRBJ2-1	-	TRBV5-1	TRBD2	TGCGCCAGCAGCTCAGGACTAGCGGCTACCCCGGGGGGTGAGCAGTTCTTC	CASSSGLAATPGGEQFF
TRBJ2-7	-	TRBV12-3/TRBV12-4	-	TGTGCCAGCAGTTTCTGGCGGGGCTCCTACAATGAGCAGTACTTC	CASSFWRGSYNEQYF
TRBJ2-6	few	TRBV12-3/TRBV12-4	-	TGTGCCAGCAGTTTAGCGCTTTTGGGGGCCTCTGGGGCCAACGTCCTGACTTTC	CASSLALLGASGANVLTF
TRBJ1-1	few	TRBV4-3	TRBD1	TGCGCCAGCAGCACCCTGGCAGGGGGGGACACTGAAGCTTTCTTT	CASSTLAGGDTEAFF
TRBJ1-1	-	TRBV29-1	-	TGCAGCGCCAGGGCGGGGATCACTGAAGCTTTCTTT	CSARAGITEAFF
TRBJ1-5	few	TRBV10-3	-	TGTGCCATCAGTGAGGGGCTGAACAATCAGCCCCAGCATTTT	CAISEGLNNQPQHF
TRBJ2-7	few	TRBV29-1	-	TGCAGCGGGGGGGGGGCCTCCTACGAGCAGTACTTC	CSGGGASYEQYF
TRBJ2-5	few	TRBV5-1	TRBD1	TGCGCCAGCAGCCAGAACCGGGACAGGCTCCAAGAGACCCAGTACTTC	CASSQNRDRLQETQYF
TRBJ1-1	-	TRBV12-3/TRBV12-4	-	TGTGCCAGCAGTTTAGGGGGGATCTATACTGAAGCTTTCTTT	CASSLGGIYTEAFF
TRBJ2-7	-	TRBV29-1	-	TGCAGCGTTGTGGCCAGAACCTACGAGCAGTACTTC	CSVVARTYEQYF
TRBJ2-5	-	TRBV24-1	-	TGTGCCACCAGTGATTTTGGCACCCAAGAGACCCAGTACTTC	CATSDFGTQETQYF
TRBJ2-5	-	TRBV10-3	-	TGTGCCATCAGTGAGGGGGAAGTTGGGCAAGAGACCCAGTACTTC	CAISEGEVGQETQYF
TRBJ2-3	few	TRBV3-1	-	TGTGCCAGCAGCCAAGATGGCCAGGGGTTTAGGTTGTATTTT	CASSQDGQGFRLYF
TRBJ2-1	-	TRBV9	TRBD2	TGTGCCAGCAGCGTAGCTGATAGCGGGCTTTACAATGAGCAGTTCTTC	CASSVADSGLYNEQFF
TRBJ2-1	-	TRBV10-3	TRBD2	TGTGCCATCAGTGACGGACTAGCGGGGTCCTACAATGAGCAGTTCTTC	CAISDGLAGSYNEQFF
TRBJ2-1	-	TRBV7-9	-	TGTGCCAGCTGGGCGGGTAATGAGCAGTTCTTC	CASWAGNEQFF
TRBJ1-2	-	TRBV27	-	TGTGCCAGCAGTTTGTGGGGATCGGTTGGCTACACCTTC	CASSLWGSVGYTF
TRBJ2-5	few	TRBV5-5	TRBD2	TGTGCCAGCAGTCTCAGAGGGGCTAGCGGGGCTACGGGACAGACCCAGTACTTC	CASSLRGASGATGQTQYF
TRBJ2-1	few	TRBV9	TRBD2	TGTGCCAGCAGCCCCTGGCTTAGCGGGGGGATCAATGAGCAGTTCTTC	CASSPWLSGGINEQFF
TRBJ1-1	-	TRBV12-3/TRBV12-4	-	TGTGCCAGCAGTGGCGGGGGTAACACTGAAGCTTTCTTT	CASSGGGNTEAFF
TRBJ2-1	few	TRBV7-2	TRBD2	TGTGCCAGCAATTCGGGGACTAGCGGGACTAACAATGAGCAGTTCTTC	CASNSGTSGTNNEQFF
TRBJ2-7	many	TRBV29-1	-	TGCAGCGTTCAAAGTGGGGACCGCTCCTACGAGCAGTACTTC	CSVQSGDRSYEQYF
TRBJ2-3	-	TRBV11-2	-	TGTGCCAGCAGCTTAGGGTGGTATCGGGGGGCCGAGCTAGATACGCAGTATTTT	CASSLGWYRGAELDTQYF
TRBJ2-1	few	TRBV29-1	-	TGCAGCGTTGAAGGACGGGAGCAGTTCTTC	CSVEGREQFF
TRBJ1-4	-	TRBV7-2	-	TGTGCCAGCAGCGATCCCCTAGGGGCCCCTAATGAAAAACTGTTTTTT	CASSDPLGAPNEKLFF
TRBJ1-5	-	TRBV4-2	-	TGTGCCAGCAGCCAACGGGGTAGCAATCAGCCCCAGCATTTT	CASSQRGSNQPQHF
TRBJ1-5	few	TRBV15	TRBD1	TGTGCCACCAGCAGCGGGGACAGGCGGGATCAGCCCCAGCATTTT	CATSSGDRRDQPQHF